This entry lists 7 T cell receptor beta chains sequenced from one sample in a study of T cell responses to AZD1222 COVID-19 vaccine. Repertoires were generated with immunoSEQ multiplex PCR, while TCRdb's copy carries only in-frame clones and drops some. The sample has roughly 150,000 clones, about 93% seen once; the top ten hold 5%. The sequencing used peripheral blood, collected on day 0 of AZD1222 vaccination. These receptors were taken from an adult in good health.

The gene calls are TRBV7-9 and TRBJ1-1; D is possibly TRBD1 (5 bases). The CDR3 sequence is 13 residues long. Trimming stripped 3 bases from V and 6 bases from J, with 11 bases between. Germline V CDR1 and CDR2: SEHNR, FQNEAQ (reference sequence). The chain's CDR3 is CASSLGGAAEAFF. The CDR3 nucleotides are TGTGCCAGCAGCTTGGGAGGGGCGGCTGAAGCTTTCTTT.

The chain's CDR3 is CSASRVTEAFF. DNA for the CDR3: TGCAGTGCTAGCAGGGTCACTGAAGCTTTCTTT. This chain joins TRBV20-1 and TRBJ1-1, with D maybe TRBD1 (5 bases). With 3 bases removed from V and 4 bases from J, the gap between germline ends came to 6 bases. Germline V gene sequence: CDR1 DFQATT, CDR2 SNEGSKA (reference sequence). The CDR3 is 11 amino acids.

The genes are TRBV11-1 and TRBJ2-5; D gene unclear. With 5 bases removed from V and 2 bases from J, the gap between germline ends came to 9 bases. Germline values: CDR1 SGHAT, CDR2 FQDESV (reference sequence). CDR3 size: 13 residues. CDR3 residues: CASSRTIQETQYF. CDR3 bases: TGTGCCAGCAGCAGAACAATACAAGAGACCCAGTACTTC.

This chain links TRBV24-1 with TRBJ2-1, with D unresolved. CDR3 length: 14 residues. The V gene lost 9 bases and the J gene lost 0 bases, with 11 bases spanning the gap. CDR1 KGHDR and CDR2 SFDVKD come from the germline V gene. CDR3 sequence reads: CATEASSSYNEQFF. CDR3 DNA: TGTGCCACCGAGGCGAGTAGCTCCTACAATGAGCAGTTCTTC.

The CDR3 loop is CASSLGNTIYF. The CDR3 DNA is TGTGCCAGCAGCTTGGGAAACACCATATATTTT. The rearrangement uses TRBV7-8 and TRBJ1-3; D is undetermined. Germline V CDR1 and CDR2: SGHVS, FQNEAQ. V was pared by 3 bases and J by 4 bases, with 1 base between. This CDR3 comprises 11 residues. The full variable domain, in which reference TRBV7-8 and TRBJ1-3 provide the parts outside the CDR3, is GAGVSQSPRYKVAKRGQDVALRCDPISGHVSLFWYQQALGQGPEFLTYFQNEAQLDKSGLPSDRFFAERPEGSVSTLKIQRTQQEDSAVYLCASSLGNTIYFGEGSWLTVV.

The chain couples TRBV27 to TRBJ1-1; TRBD1 agrees at 8 bases. CDR3 length equals 14 residues. Germline V lookup: CDR1 MNHEY, CDR2 SMNVEV (reference sequence). V lost 6 bases and J lost 0; bases outside the gene matches: 3. CDR3 sequence (DNA): TGTGCCAGCAGGGGGACAGGTTTGAACACTGAAGCTTTCTTT. It translates to CASRGTGLNTEAFF.

V usage is TRBV11-2 and J usage is TRBJ1-2; D remains unclear. The CDR3 has 15 amino acids. Trimming left V 8 bases short and J 0 bases short, with 16 bases between. Germline loops: CDR1 SGHAT, CDR2 FQNNGV. For the CDR3, the DNA is TGTGCCAGCCGTGGGCCGGACGGAGCTAACTATGGCTACACCTTC. Translation gives CASRGPDGANYGYTF.